This T cell receptor beta chain was profiled in a study of preoperative IRX-2 immunotherapy in early breast cancer. Trimming cost V 3 bases and J 4 bases; bases outside gene matches: 11. Germline V gene sequence: CDR1 MNHGY, CDR2 SAAAGT. This CDR3 contains 16 residues. The sample holds one count of this clone. Measured with immunoSEQ multiplex PCR; TCRdb has only the in-frame clones, and not every one. The table includes approximately 24,000 clones, 81% detected once. Stated treatment: preoperative locoregional IRX-2 cytokine immunotherapy. Patients received preoperative, locoregional IRX-2 cytokine immunotherapy in a phase Ib study.

The V call is TRBV6-8, the J call TRBJ1-2, with 7 bases lining up with TRBD1. The origin of this receptor is a human donor with breast cancer. The material sequenced was lymph node tissue, taken after IRX-2 immunotherapy. The CDR3 spells CASSYYLNRGFYGYTF. The CDR3 DNA reads as TGTGCCAGCAGTTATTATTTAAACAGGGGTTTCTATGGCTACACCTTC.